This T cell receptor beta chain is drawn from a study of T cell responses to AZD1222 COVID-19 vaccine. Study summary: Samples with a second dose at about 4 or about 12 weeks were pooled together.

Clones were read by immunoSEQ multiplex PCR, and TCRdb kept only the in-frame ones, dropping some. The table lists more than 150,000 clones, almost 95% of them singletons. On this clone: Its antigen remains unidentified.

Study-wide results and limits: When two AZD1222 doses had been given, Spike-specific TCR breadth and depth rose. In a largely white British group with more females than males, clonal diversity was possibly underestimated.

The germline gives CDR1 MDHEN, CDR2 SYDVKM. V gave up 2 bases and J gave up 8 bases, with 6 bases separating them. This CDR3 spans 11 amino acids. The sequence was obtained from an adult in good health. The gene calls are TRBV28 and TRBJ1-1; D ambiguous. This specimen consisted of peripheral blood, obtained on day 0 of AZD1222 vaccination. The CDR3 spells CASSLPSEAFF. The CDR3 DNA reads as TGTGCCAGCAGTTTACCCTCCGAAGCTTTCTTT.